This T cell receptor beta chain emerged from a study of cytomegalovirus exposure and HLA in healthy donors. Study-level results: Rates of TCR association differed by HLA locus in a later analysis, with DRB1 highest and HLA-C lowest. There were some V segments, including TRBV6-2 and TRBV6-3, excluded as indistinguishable. A later analysis linked a missense DCLRE1C variant to TCR beta V- and J-gene trimming. For most subjects, TCR beta sequences were reported to predict HLA-A and HLA-B alleles with accuracy.

This CDR3 has 16 amino acids. CDR1 and CDR2 (germline): MGHRA, YSYEKL. Trimming took off 2 bases at V and 0 bases at J, with 13 bases between the two ends. Concerning this clone: What it recognizes is unknown.

Primers included in the PCR were 60 Vbeta and 13 Jbeta primers. Libraries were prepared by immunoSEQ multiplex PCR; TCRdb keeps only in-frame clonotypes and omits some of them. The repertoire holds about 160,000 clones, with over 75% as singletons. This chain joins TRBV4-1 and TRBJ1-1; D gene ambiguous. The specimen was PBMCs. This TCR came from a woman aged 50 to 65 in good health and CMV-seropositive. DNA of the CDR3: TGCGCCAGCAGCCAATCCCGGGAGCAGTTGAACACTGAAGCTTTCTTT. This translates into CASSQSREQLNTEAFF.